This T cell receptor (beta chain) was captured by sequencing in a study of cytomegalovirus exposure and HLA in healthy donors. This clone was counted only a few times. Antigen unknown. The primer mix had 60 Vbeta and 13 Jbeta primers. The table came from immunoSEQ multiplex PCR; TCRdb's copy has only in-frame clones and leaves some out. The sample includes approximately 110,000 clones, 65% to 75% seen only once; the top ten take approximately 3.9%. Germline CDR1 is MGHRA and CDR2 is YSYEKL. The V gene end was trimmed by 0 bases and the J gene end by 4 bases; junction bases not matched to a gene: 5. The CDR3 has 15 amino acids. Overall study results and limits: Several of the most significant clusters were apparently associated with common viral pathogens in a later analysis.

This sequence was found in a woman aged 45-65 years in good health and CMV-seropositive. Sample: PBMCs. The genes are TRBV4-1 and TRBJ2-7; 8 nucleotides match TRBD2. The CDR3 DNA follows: TGCGCCAGCAGCCAAGATGAGCGGGGGAGGTACGAGCAGTACTTC. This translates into CASSQDERGRYEQYF.